What follows are 28 T cell receptor beta chains derived from one specimen sequenced in a study of T cell repertoires in cytomegalovirus infection. MiXCR was run by TCRdb on the reads, yielding one entry per CDR3 protein. The repertoire holds fewer than 850,000 distinct CDR3 sequences, with just under 30% as singletons. These receptors lack a known antigen. The specimen was cultured CD8+ T cells from PBMCs, collected from culture after CMV antigen stimulation. The receptors come from a human donor in good health (CMV status not recorded). Some clones in this sample may be carry-over from other donors' samples.

The V gene is TRBV6-1, the J gene TRBJ2-3, with D possibly being TRBD2 (6 bases). Germline CDR1 is MNHNS and CDR2 is SASEGT. Trimming shortened V by 9 bases and J by 4 bases, and 20 bases separated the two germline ends. CDR3 size: 15 residues. CDR3 in DNA: TGTGCCAGTCCGAAGGGTGGGGGGTTGGCAGATACGCAGTATTTT. Amino acid sequence: CASPKGGGLADTQYF.

The sample holds a few counts of this clonotype. This rearrangement joins TRBV6-5 to TRBJ2-3, with TRBD1 matching over 8 bases. CDR1 is MNHEY and CDR2 is SVGAGI in the germline V gene. Trimming removed 0 bases from V and 2 bases from J; junction bases left unmatched: 10. This CDR3 has 18 amino acids. CDR3 sequence (DNA): TGTGCCAGCAGTTACTCGACTCCTCACAGGGGGTTCACAGATACGCAGTATTTT. Translation: CASSYSTPHRGFTDTQYF.

This clonotype was counted between two and nine times. The chain combines TRBV7-8 with TRBJ2-5; TRBD1 matches at 8 bases. Germline CDR1 SGHVS, CDR2 FQNEAQ. Trimming cost V 7 bases and J 4 bases; bases outside gene matches: 5. This CDR3 region has 13 residues. The CDR3: CASTKGQGETQYF. In nucleotides, the CDR3 is TGTGCCAGCACCAAAGGACAGGGAGAGACCCAGTACTTC.

In its sample, this clonotype was seen a few times. This chain connects TRBV7-9 to TRBJ2-5; 10 bases are a match to TRBD1. The CDR3 sequence is 17 residues long. J was trimmed by 2 bases and V by 3 bases; bases with no gene match: 9. The germline gives CDR1 SEHNR, CDR2 FQNEAQ (reference sequence). The CDR3 bases are TGTGCCAGCAGCTTGCACACACCGGGACAGGGGCAAGAGACCCAGTACTTC. This gives the protein CASSLHTPGQGQETQYF.

This clonotype was detected ten times or more. The V gene is TRBV7-9, the J gene TRBJ1-1; 8 nucleotides agree with TRBD1. Trimming at V came to 5 bases and at J to 5 bases, leaving 7 bases not matched to a gene. CDR3 size: 14 residues. The germline V gene encodes CDR1 SEHNR and CDR2 FQNEAQ (reference sequence). The CDR3 region is CASSRGQGRTEAFF. The CDR3 DNA is TGTGCCAGCAGCCGAGGACAGGGAAGGACTGAAGCTTTCTTT.

This clonotype was detected only a few times. The V and J genes are TRBV19 and TRBJ2-2, with a tentative D call TRBD2 (6 bases). Germline CDR1 is LNHDA and CDR2 is SQIVND (reference sequence). This CDR3 region has 15 residues. V lost 5 bases and J lost 3, with 13 bases in between. DNA of the CDR3: TGTGCCAGTAGTCCCCGTGGGGGGTACACCGGGGAGCTGTTTTTT. It codes for CASSPRGGYTGELFF.

CDR3 in DNA: TGCGCCAGCAGCCAAGATAAGGGGTACAATCAGCCCCAGCATTTT. This gives the protein CASSQDKGYNQPQHF. J is TRBJ1-5 and V is TRBV4-1; TRBD1 might be the D (5 bases). Germline V gene data show CDR1 as MGHRA and CDR2 as YSYEKL. The length of the CDR3 is 15 residues. V lost 0 bases, J lost 3 bases, and 9 bases lay in between.

This clonotype was observed many times. V usage is TRBV24-1 and J usage is TRBJ2-3; D is unresolved. Germline lookup yields CDR1 KGHDR and CDR2 SFDVKD. The V end lost 3 bases, the J end lost 0 bases, and 6 bases lay between the germline ends. The CDR3 loop spans 14 amino acids. For the CDR3, the DNA is TGTGCCACCAGTGATCTGGACAGCACAGATACGCAGTATTTT. Protein: CATSDLDSTDTQYF.

With respect to this clonotype: A much bigger clone sits one base away, suggesting this may be a read error. J is TRBJ1-1 and V is TRBV12-3 or TRBV12-4; D unclear. This CDR3 region has 13 residues. DNA for the CDR3: TGTGCCAGCAGCCCCTCAATGAACACTAAAGCTTTCTTT. Protein: CASSPSMNTKAFF.

This clonotype is a singleton in its sample. V gene TRBV6-1 combines with J gene TRBJ2-3; no clear D. The CDR3 spans 15 residues. V lost 10 bases, J lost 2 bases, and 19 bases lay in between. CDR1 and CDR2 (germline): MNHNS, SASEGT. The CDR3 region has the DNA TGTGCCACCTCAGGTGCCGGGCGTATCACAGATACGCAGTATTTT. Its protein is CATSGAGRITDTQYF.

V gene TRBV29-1 combines with J gene TRBJ2-3; D is perhaps TRBD2 (5 bases). The CDR3 has 15 amino acids. Germline CDR1 reads SQVTM; CDR2 reads ANQGSEA. V lost 4 bases, J lost 0 bases, and 14 bases lay in between. CDR3 sequence: CSVVDMRVSTDTQYF. The CDR3, as DNA: TGCAGCGTTGTAGATATGCGGGTGAGCACAGATACGCAGTATTTT.

V is TRBV6-5 and J is TRBJ2-7, with TRBD2 matching 8 bases. This CDR3 region has 15 residues. Germline V gene sequence: CDR1 MNHEY, CDR2 SVGAGI. The V gene end was trimmed by 0 bases and the J gene end by 3 bases; junction bases not matched to a gene: 4. CDR3 residues: CASSYSPAGDYEQYF. CDR3 bases: TGTGCCAGCAGTTACTCGCCAGCGGGGGACTACGAGCAGTACTTC.

For the CDR3, the DNA is TGTGCCAGTAGGGGGGAGGGACAGGGCTATCAGCCCCAGCATTTT. Translating gives CASRGEGQGYQPQHF. This sequence joins TRBV19 and TRBJ1-5; TRBD1 matches at 9 bases. The CDR3 runs to 15 residues. Unmatched junction bases numbered 8, after V lost 6 bases and J lost 5 bases. CDR1 and CDR2 (germline): LNHDA, SQIVND (reference sequence). Full variable domain (remainder filled in from reference TRBV19 and TRBJ1-5): DGGITQSPKYLFRKEGQNVTLSCEQNLNHDAMYWYRQDPGQGLRLIYYSQIVNDFQKGDIAEGYSVSREKKESFPLTVTSAQKNPTAFYLCASRGEGQGYQPQHFGDGTRLSIL.

There are many counts of this clonotype. This chain joins TRBV7-9 and TRBJ2-3; D is unclear. Germline CDR1 reads SEHNR; CDR2 reads FQNEAQ (reference sequence). Trimming removed 3 bases from V and 0 bases from J, with 4 bases in between. This CDR3 is built from 13 residues. The CDR3, as DNA: TGTGCCAGCAGCTTCGTCAGCACAGATACGCAGTATTTT. Protein sequence: CASSFVSTDTQYF.

This chain connects TRBV27 to TRBJ1-6; maybe TRBD1 (5 bases). V lost 5 bases and J 7 bases, leaving 21 bases between the germline ends. CDR1 and CDR2 from the germline V gene are MNHEY and SMNVEV (reference sequence). The CDR3 totals 17 residues. This chain's CDR3 is CASSHLPGPLINSPLHF. CDR3 in DNA: TGTGCCAGCAGTCACCTGCCGGGACCGCTGATAAATTCACCCCTCCACTTT.

The chain carries TRBV6-2 or TRBV6-3 and TRBJ2-7, with 10 bases matching TRBD1. The germline CDR1 and CDR2 sequences are MNHEY and SVGEGT. The CDR3 is 14 residues long. V lost 8 bases, J lost 4 bases, and 8 bases stayed unmatched. The CDR3 sequence: CASADRGPGYEQYV. The CDR3 coding sequence is TGTGCCAGCGCAGACAGGGGGCCGGGATACGAGCAGTACGTC.

The chain couples TRBV10-1 to TRBJ2-7, with 7 bases fitting TRBD1. Germline trimming cut 0 bases from V and 4 bases from J; bases unmatched to any gene: 6. Germline CDR1 and CDR2: WNHNN and SYGVQD (reference sequence). The CDR3 is made up of 15 amino acids. The CDR3 spells CASSESTTGQYEQYF. The CDR3 DNA is TGCGCCAGCAGTGAGTCGACGACAGGGCAATACGAGCAGTACTTC.

This clonotype was seen at least ten times. V gene TRBV7-2 combines with J gene TRBJ2-1; 12 bases are shared with TRBD2. This CDR3 contains 19 residues. Germline assignment: CDR1 SGHTA and CDR2 FQGNSA. Trimming at V came to 5 bases and at J to 0 bases, leaving 11 bases not matched to a gene. CDR3 in amino acids: CASSPRTGTSGFSYNEQFF. In DNA form, the CDR3 reads TGTGCCAGCAGCCCGCGCACCGGGACTAGCGGGTTCTCCTACAATGAGCAGTTCTTC.

V usage is TRBV2 and J usage is TRBJ2-1; a weak D match, TRBD1 (5 bases). The CDR3 has 15 amino acids. V was clipped by 8 bases and J by 1 base, with 15 bases between them. Germline CDR1 is SNHLY and CDR2 is FYNNEI. CDR3 region: CASPSRQGSYNEQFF. The CDR3 DNA follows: TGTGCCAGCCCGTCGCGGCAGGGTTCCTACAATGAGCAGTTCTTC.

This clonotype was observed many times. The chain uses TRBV7-2 and TRBJ2-1; D perhaps matches TRBD1 (6 bases). The germline V and J ends were trimmed by 0 bases and 3 bases, with 12 bases remaining between them. The CDR3 runs to 16 residues. Germline CDR1 is SGHTA and CDR2 is FQGNSA. The CDR3 loop reads CASSLAGDRFYNEQFF. The CDR3 nucleotides are TGTGCCAGCAGCTTAGCGGGTGACAGGTTCTACAATGAGCAGTTCTTC.

Only a few counts were recorded for this clonotype. The J gene is TRBJ1-3, the V gene TRBV12-3 or TRBV12-4; possible D gene TRBD1, 5 bases. Trimming pared 9 bases from V and 8 bases from J, leaving 8 bases between. The CDR3 length is 10 residues. CDR3 nucleotide sequence: TGTGCCAGTATACAGGACACCATATATTTT. This sequence encodes CASIQDTIYF.

This chain joins TRBV4-1 and TRBJ2-7; a weak D match, TRBD2 (7 bases). The V gene's germline CDR1 is MGHRA and CDR2 YSYEKL. The CDR3 extends over 16 amino acids. V gave up 1 base and J gave up 5 bases, with 18 bases separating them. The CDR3 DNA reads as TGCGCCAGCAGCCAAGTTGGGGGGGGGCATCAACACGAGCAGTACTTC. It encodes CASSQVGGGHQHEQYF.

The rearrangement uses TRBV10-2 and TRBJ1-2; 8 bases map to TRBD1. Germline loops: CDR1 WSHSY, CDR2 SAAADI. Trimming at V came to 7 bases and at J to 3 bases, leaving 7 bases not matched to a gene. The CDR3 has 14 amino acids. The CDR3 DNA follows: TGCGCCAGCACGCAGGACAGGGAGGACTATGGCTACACCTTC. Its translation is CASTQDREDYGYTF.

This clonotype was detected a few times. The chain carries TRBV4-1 and TRBJ1-1; D is uncertain. Between the trimmed V and J ends, which lost 5 bases and 4 bases, there was a span of 11 bases. The CDR3 runs to 13 residues. The germline CDR1 and CDR2 sequences are MGHRA and YSYEKL. The CDR3: CASSGLEGTEAFF. CDR3 DNA sequence: TGCGCCAGCAGCGGGCTTGAGGGCACTGAAGCTTTCTTT.

Only one count was recorded for this clonotype. This chain uses TRBV28 with TRBJ1-1; TRBD1 is a possible D gene (6 bases). Trimming pared 2 bases from V and 3 bases from J, leaving 22 bases between. The CDR3 contains 18 residues. Per germline, CDR1 MDHEN and CDR2 SYDVKM. DNA of the CDR3: TGTGCCAGCAGTTTACCGATCCTCCACACAGGGTGGGACACTGAAGCTTTCTTT. It yields the protein CASSLPILHTGWDTEAFF.

V is TRBV12-5 and J is TRBJ1-2, with D possibly TRBD1 on 5 matching bases. Germline V lookup: CDR1 LGHNT, CDR2 FRNRAP. The CDR3 extends over 14 amino acids. V dropped 2 bases and J dropped 6 bases, with 13 bases sitting between them. The CDR3 protein is CASGLSQGWDGYTF. The CDR3 region has the DNA TGTGCTAGTGGTTTGAGCCAGGGATGGGATGGCTACACCTTC.

This chain uses TRBV24-1 with TRBJ2-1; 7 nucleotides agree with TRBD2. Germline CDR1 is KGHDR and CDR2 is SFDVKD. After removal of 4 bases from V and 4 bases from J, the junction contained 6 bases not matched to a gene. The length of the CDR3 is 15 residues. Here the CDR3 DNA reads TGTGCCACCAGTGACCGAGAGCGGGGTTACAATGAGCAGTTCTTC. Protein: CATSDRERGYNEQFF.

This clonotype was observed a few times. V is TRBV7-9 and J is TRBJ2-2, with a possible D match to TRBD1 (5 bases). Germline loops: CDR1 SEHNR, CDR2 FQNEAQ (reference sequence). The V gene lost 5 bases and the J gene lost 3 bases, with 13 bases spanning the gap. There are 15 residues in the CDR3. CDR3 in amino acids: CASSQFAGYTGELFF. CDR3 coding DNA: TGTGCCAGCAGCCAATTCGCAGGGTACACCGGGGAGCTGTTTTTT.